One and the same sample provided the 25 T cell receptor beta chains below, sequenced in a study of blood T cell repertoires in COVID-19. Sequencing used immunoSEQ multiplex PCR; TCRdb keeps in-frame clones, though not all of them. The sample gives roughly 300,000 clones, 80% to 95% of which show up once; approximately 7.5% is in the top ten. Input material: peripheral blood. The source is a woman in her thirties with COVID-19, enrolled during active disease.

The chain carries TRBV6-4 and TRBJ2-7; possibly TRBD2 for D (5 bases). V was clipped by 2 bases and J by 4 bases, with 9 bases between them. The CDR3 length is 13 residues. Germline values: CDR1 MRHNA, CDR2 SNTAGT. In nucleotides, the CDR3 is TGTGCCAGCAGTGACGGGAGTTCGTACGAGCAGTACTTC. It yields the protein CASSDGSSYEQYF.

The CDR3: CASIYRGRYEQYF. CDR3 in DNA: TGTGCCAGCATCTACAGGGGGAGATACGAGCAGTACTTC. The chain employs TRBV2 and TRBJ2-7; 8 nucleotides agree with TRBD1. V was pared by 7 bases and J by 4 bases, with 6 bases of the junction left unmatched. This CDR3 comprises 13 residues. The germline V gene encodes CDR1 SNHLY and CDR2 FYNNEI.

The V gene is TRBV6-5, the J gene TRBJ2-5; D possibly corresponds to TRBD2 (6 bases). The germline V gene encodes CDR1 MNHEY and CDR2 SVGAGI. CDR3 length: 15 residues. The ends were cut back, 5 bases at V and 6 bases at J, with 19 bases in the middle. The CDR3 bases are TGTGCCAGCAGTCCTTCCCGTGGAGGGCGGCAGACCCAGTACTTC. It encodes CASSPSRGGRQTQYF.

The chain links TRBV27 to TRBJ2-2; D call uncertain. Deletions cut 1 base from V and 1 base from J, with 10 bases between. This CDR3 spans 16 amino acids. Germline CDR1 reads MNHEY; CDR2 reads SMNVEV (reference sequence). The CDR3 DNA follows: TGTGCCAGCAGTTTATTGCCACCCAGGAACACCGGGGAGCTGTTTTTT. This gives the protein CASSLLPPRNTGELFF.

The genes are TRBV6-1 and TRBJ2-3, with 8 bases aligning to TRBD2. This CDR3 spans 16 amino acids. Per germline, CDR1 MNHNS and CDR2 SASEGT. V lost 4 bases to trimming and J lost 4 bases; unmatched junction nucleotides: 10. In DNA, the CDR3 is TGTGCCAGCAGTGGTGTGCAGGGACTAGGGGCAGATACGCAGTATTTT. As protein: CASSGVQGLGADTQYF.

J is TRBJ2-7 and V is TRBV5-6, with a weak D call TRBD1 (5 bases). CDR1 SGHDT and CDR2 YYEEEE come from the germline V gene. The V end lost 4 bases, the J end lost 1 base, and 12 bases lay between the germline ends. The CDR3 has 14 amino acids. This chain's CDR3 is CASSLRTRSYEQYF. In nucleotides, the CDR3 is TGTGCCAGCAGCCTACGGACACGATCCTACGAGCAGTACTTC.

The chain combines TRBV11-2 with TRBJ2-1, with D possibly being TRBD2 (6 bases). Germline CDR1 SGHAT, CDR2 FQNNGV. V was clipped by 6 bases and J by 5 bases, with 11 bases between them. The CDR3 consists of 13 residues. CDR3 residues: CASRSTSDNEQFF. CDR3 bases: TGTGCCAGCAGGTCGACTAGTGACAATGAGCAGTTCTTC.

This chain joins TRBV15 and TRBJ1-1; maybe TRBD1 (5 bases). Per the germline V gene, CDR1 is LNHNV and CDR2 is YYDKDF (reference sequence). The CDR3 runs 13 residues. The V end lost 0 bases, the J end lost 8 bases, and 10 bases lay between the germline ends. CDR3 amino acids: CATSRDWGREAFF. CDR3 sequence (DNA): TGTGCCACCAGCAGAGATTGGGGCAGAGAAGCTTTCTTT.

This chain connects TRBV4-3 to TRBJ2-5; the D is unclear. The length of the CDR3 is 15 residues. The V end lost 2 bases, the J end lost 6 bases, and 16 bases lay between the germline ends. CDR1 LGHNA and CDR2 YSLEER come from the germline V gene. The CDR3 loop is CASSQFLEQPQTQYF. The CDR3 DNA is TGCGCCAGCAGCCAATTCCTTGAACAGCCTCAGACCCAGTACTTC.

This sequence joins TRBV6-1 and TRBJ2-5; no firm D call. Germline CDR1 reads MNHNS; CDR2 reads SASEGT. This CDR3 has 14 residues. Trimming took off 0 bases at V and 2 bases at J, with 7 bases between the two ends. The CDR3: CASSEAWQQETQYF. The CDR3 DNA is TGTGCCAGCAGTGAAGCGTGGCAGCAAGAGACCCAGTACTTC.

The chain couples TRBV2 to TRBJ1-3, with a possible D match to TRBD1 (6 bases). Germline CDR1 and CDR2: SNHLY and FYNNEI. With 5 bases removed from V and 1 base from J, the gap between germline ends came to 18 bases. There are 17 residues in the CDR3. CDR3 sequence (DNA): TGTGCCAGCAGTTTCGCGACAGGTTGGCGTTCTGGAAACACCATATATTTT. This translates into CASSFATGWRSGNTIYF.

V gene TRBV28 combines with J gene TRBJ2-6; 7 bases fit TRBD1. J lost 0 bases, V lost 7 bases, and 3 bases had no gene match. The CDR3 consists of 15 residues. The germline V gene has CDR1 MDHEN and CDR2 SYDVKM. CDR3 nucleotide sequence: TGTGCCAGCACCAGGGGGAACTCTGGGGCCAACGTCCTGACTTTC. Its translation is CASTRGNSGANVLTF.

V is TRBV10-1 and J is TRBJ2-2; 8 nucleotides align to TRBD2. V trimming: 4 bases; J trimming: 5 bases; junction bases outside the gene matches: 6. This CDR3 is built from 15 residues. CDR1 is WNHNN and CDR2 is SYGVQD in the germline V gene (reference sequence). DNA of the CDR3: TGCGCCAGCAGTGTCAGCGGGAGTAATACCGGGGAGCTGTTTTTT. It translates to CASSVSGSNTGELFF.

V usage is TRBV7-3 and J usage is TRBJ2-1; 13 nucleotides align to TRBD2. Germline V CDR1 and CDR2: SGHTA, FQGTGA. The CDR3 length is 14 residues. The junction had 5 bases not matched to a gene; V was cut back by 5 bases and J by 10 bases. CDR3 nucleotides: TGTGCCAGCAGCCCTGGGACTAGCGGGGCCGAGCAGTTCTTC. Its translation is CASSPGTSGAEQFF.

The genes are TRBV19 and TRBJ2-1; 9 bases line up with TRBD2. V lost 5 bases to trimming and J lost 10 bases; unmatched junction nucleotides: 12. There are 15 residues in the CDR3. CDR1 and CDR2 (germline): LNHDA, SQIVND (reference sequence). CDR3 sequence (DNA): TGTGCCAGTAGTTTTAGCGGGAGTTGGTCCGGGGAGCAGTTCTTC. The encoded protein is CASSFSGSWSGEQFF.

The chain uses TRBV15 and TRBJ1-5; 9 bases agree with TRBD1. J gave up 7 bases and V 0 bases, and 4 bases lay outside the gene matches. CDR1 and CDR2 (germline): LNHNV, YYDKDF (reference sequence). This CDR3 spans 15 amino acids. The CDR3 here is CATSRDSTGGQPQHF. CDR3 DNA: TGTGCCACCAGCAGAGATTCGACAGGGGGGCAGCCCCAGCATTTT. Supplemented by reference TRBV15 and TRBJ1-5, the full variable domain reads DAMVIQNPRYQVTQFGKPVTLSCSQTLNHNVMYWYQQKSSQAPKLLFHYYDKDFNNEADTPDNFQSRRPNTSFCFLDIRSPGLGDTAMYLCATSRDSTGGQPQHFGDGTRLSIL.

The chain is built from TRBV28 and TRBJ1-2, with D perhaps TRBD1 (6 bases). The V gene lost 7 bases and the J gene lost 2 bases, with 14 bases spanning the gap. Germline V gene lookup returns CDR1 MDHEN and CDR2 SYDVKM. The CDR3 loop spans 14 amino acids. The CDR3 nucleotides read TGTGCCAGCACCTTTTGGGGGCGCAACTATGGCTACACCTTC. Translation: CASTFWGRNYGYTF.

The chain combines TRBV3-1 (or the pseudogene TRBV3-2) with TRBJ2-3; the D is unclear. V gave up 6 bases and J gave up 11 bases, with 12 bases separating them. The CDR3 extends over 11 amino acids. Germline CDR1 and CDR2: LGHDT and YNNKEL (reference sequence). The CDR3 DNA follows: TGTGCCAGCAGACACACAGAGAAGCAGTATTTT. It encodes CASRHTEKQYF.

The chain couples TRBV7-2 to TRBJ2-3; possible D gene TRBD2, 6 bases. The CDR3 covers 13 residues. V was shortened by 5 bases and J by 4 bases, with 10 bases between the two germline ends. Germline CDR1 SGHTA, CDR2 FQGNSA. The CDR3 loop is CASSRQRADTQYF. The DNA for the CDR3 is TGTGCCAGCAGCCGACAGCGGGCAGATACGCAGTATTTT.

The CDR3 DNA sequence: TGTGCCAGCACAGCTTCTGCCGGGACTCATGCCTACGAGCAGTACTTC. Encoded protein: CASTASAGTHAYEQYF. The chain links TRBV28 to TRBJ2-7; perhaps TRBD2 as D (6 bases). V was shortened by 7 bases and J by 2 bases, with 21 bases between the two germline ends. The V gene's germline CDR1 is MDHEN and CDR2 SYDVKM. CDR3 length: 16 residues.

In this sample, this clone turned up a few times. The chain has TRBV5-1 and TRBJ1-2; D is undetermined. Per the germline V gene, CDR1 is SGHRS and CDR2 is YFSETQ. The CDR3 totals 12 residues. Trimming left V 4 bases short and J 2 bases short, with 6 bases between. As DNA, the CDR3 is TGCGCCAGCAGCCCTCAGAACTATGGCTACACCTTC. It encodes CASSPQNYGYTF.

V and J are TRBV5-1 and TRBJ1-2, with TRBD1 identical over 7 bases. CDR1 and CDR2 from the germline V gene are SGHRS and YFSETQ. CDR3 length: 17 residues. J lost 3 bases, V lost 0 bases, and 11 bases had no gene match. This chain's CDR3 is CASSLGSSGTVYYGYTF. The CDR3 bases are TGCGCCAGCAGCTTGGGGTCCTCCGGGACAGTCTACTATGGCTACACCTTC.

This clone was picked up one time. The chain couples TRBV5-1 to TRBJ2-7; D not resolved. The CDR3 loop spans 14 amino acids. V shed 7 bases and J shed 0 bases, with 14 bases lying between them. Germline CDR1 and CDR2: SGHRS and YFSETQ. The CDR3 loop is CASFVRVLSYEQYF. CDR3 DNA: TGCGCCAGCTTCGTACGGGTCCTCTCCTACGAGCAGTACTTC.

The chain combines TRBV5-6 with TRBJ2-7, with 12 bases lining up with TRBD2. Per the germline V gene, CDR1 is SGHDT and CDR2 is YYEEEE. The trim removed 6 bases at V and 6 bases at J, leaving 13 bases unmatched. CDR3 length equals 16 residues. The chain's CDR3 is CASTLLGTSGSGEQYF. CDR3 coding DNA: TGTGCCAGCACCCTCCTGGGGACTAGCGGGTCGGGCGAGCAGTACTTC.

This clone appeared a single time. The genes are TRBV27 and TRBJ2-3; the match to TRBD2 covers 7 bases. Losses at the gene ends were 8 bases for V and 2 bases for J; bases not matched to a gene: 7. Germline-derived CDR1 and CDR2 are MNHEY and SMNVEV (reference sequence). CDR3 length: 14 residues. CDR3 loop: CASYRDYPTDTQYF. CDR3 DNA sequence: TGTGCCAGCTACCGGGACTACCCCACAGATACGCAGTATTTT.